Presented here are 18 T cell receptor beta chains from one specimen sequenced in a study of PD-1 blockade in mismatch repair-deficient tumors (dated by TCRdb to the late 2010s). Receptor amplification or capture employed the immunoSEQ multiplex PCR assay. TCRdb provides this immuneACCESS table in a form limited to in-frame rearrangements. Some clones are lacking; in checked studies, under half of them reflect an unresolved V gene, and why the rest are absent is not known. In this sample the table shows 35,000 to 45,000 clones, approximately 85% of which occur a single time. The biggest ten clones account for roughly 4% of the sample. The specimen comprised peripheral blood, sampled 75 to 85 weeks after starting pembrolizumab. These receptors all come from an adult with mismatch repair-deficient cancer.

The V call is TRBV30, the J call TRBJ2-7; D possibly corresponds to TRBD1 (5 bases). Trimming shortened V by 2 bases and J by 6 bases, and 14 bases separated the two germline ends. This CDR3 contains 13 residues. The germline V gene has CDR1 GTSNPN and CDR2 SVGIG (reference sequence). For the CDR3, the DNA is TGTGCCTGGAGTCAGATAAGGGGTTCCGAGCAGTACTTC. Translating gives CAWSQIRGSEQYF.

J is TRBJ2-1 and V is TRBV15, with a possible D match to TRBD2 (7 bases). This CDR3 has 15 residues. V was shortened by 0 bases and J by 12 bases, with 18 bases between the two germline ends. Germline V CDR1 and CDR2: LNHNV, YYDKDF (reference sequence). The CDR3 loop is CATSRDLSGGQLQFF. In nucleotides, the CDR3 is TGTGCCACCAGCAGAGACCTATCCGGGGGGCAGTTGCAGTTCTTC.

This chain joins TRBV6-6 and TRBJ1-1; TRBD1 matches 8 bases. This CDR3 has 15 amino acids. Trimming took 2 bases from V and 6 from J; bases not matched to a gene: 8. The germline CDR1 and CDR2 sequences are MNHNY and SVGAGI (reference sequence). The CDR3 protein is CASSYLGQGRSEAFF. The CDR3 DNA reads TGTGCCAGCAGTTACCTCGGACAGGGAAGGTCTGAAGCTTTCTTT.

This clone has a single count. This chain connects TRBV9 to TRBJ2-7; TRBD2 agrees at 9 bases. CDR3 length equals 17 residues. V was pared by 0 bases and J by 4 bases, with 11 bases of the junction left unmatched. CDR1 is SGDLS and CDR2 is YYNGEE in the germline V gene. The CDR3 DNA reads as TGTGCCAGCAGCGTAGATTTGGCGGAGACTAGCGGATACGAGCAGTACTTC. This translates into CASSVDLAETSGYEQYF.

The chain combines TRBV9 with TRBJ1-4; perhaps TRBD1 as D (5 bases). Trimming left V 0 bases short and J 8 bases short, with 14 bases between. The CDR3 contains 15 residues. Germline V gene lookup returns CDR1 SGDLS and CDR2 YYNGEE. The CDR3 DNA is TGTGCCAGCAGCGTAGGGGGACGGCCGCTGGAAAAACTGTTTTTT. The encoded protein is CASSVGGRPLEKLFF.

The CDR3 loop reads CASSLGVGNEQFF. CDR3 nucleotide sequence: TGTGCCAGCAGCTTGGGTGTCGGCAATGAGCAGTTCTTC. The chain is built from TRBV7-3 and TRBJ2-1; D call uncertain. CDR3 length equals 13 residues. Germline V gene lookup returns CDR1 SGHTA and CDR2 FQGTGA. V lost 3 bases and J 6 bases, leaving 9 bases between the germline ends. Complete variable domain (other parts from reference TRBV7-3 and TRBJ2-1): GAGVSQTPSNKVTEKGKYVELRCDPISGHTALYWYRQSLGQGPEFLIYFQGTGAADDSGLPNDRFFAVRPEGSVSTLKIQRTERGDSAVYLCASSLGVGNEQFFGPGTRLTVL.

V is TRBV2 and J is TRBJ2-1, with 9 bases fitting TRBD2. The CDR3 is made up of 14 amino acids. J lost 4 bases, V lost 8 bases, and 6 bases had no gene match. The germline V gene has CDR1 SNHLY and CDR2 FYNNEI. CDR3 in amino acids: CASRRAGGYNEQFF. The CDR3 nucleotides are TGTGCCAGCCGCCGGGCGGGGGGGTACAATGAGCAGTTCTTC.

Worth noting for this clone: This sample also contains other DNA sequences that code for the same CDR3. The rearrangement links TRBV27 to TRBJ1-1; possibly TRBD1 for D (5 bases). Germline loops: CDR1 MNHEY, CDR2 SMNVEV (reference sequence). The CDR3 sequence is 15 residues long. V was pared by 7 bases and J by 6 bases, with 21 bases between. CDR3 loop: CASTPGTVDVSEAFF. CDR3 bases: TGTGCCAGCACCCCCGGGACCGTGGATGTTTCTGAAGCTTTCTTT.

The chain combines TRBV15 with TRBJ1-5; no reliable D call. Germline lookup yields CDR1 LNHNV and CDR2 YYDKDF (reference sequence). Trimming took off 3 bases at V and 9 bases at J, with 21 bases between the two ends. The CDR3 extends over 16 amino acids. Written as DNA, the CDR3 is TGTGCCACCAGCAGGGCACCCCAAGTTTCGATCTGGCCCCAGCATTTT. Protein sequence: CATSRAPQVSIWPQHF.

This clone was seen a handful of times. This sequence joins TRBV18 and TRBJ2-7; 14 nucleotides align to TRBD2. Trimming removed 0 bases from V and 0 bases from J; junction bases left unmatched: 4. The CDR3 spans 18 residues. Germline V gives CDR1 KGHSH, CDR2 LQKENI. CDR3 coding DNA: TGTGCCAGCTCACCACCGACCGGACTAGCGGGGGGCTCCTACGAGCAGTACTTC. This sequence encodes CASSPPTGLAGGSYEQYF.

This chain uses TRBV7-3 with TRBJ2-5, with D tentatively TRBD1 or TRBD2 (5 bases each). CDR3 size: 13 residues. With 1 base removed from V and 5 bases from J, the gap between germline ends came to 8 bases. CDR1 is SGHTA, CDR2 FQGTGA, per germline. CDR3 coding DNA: TGTGCCAGCAGCTTAATATGGGGGGAGACCCAGTACTTC. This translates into CASSLIWGETQYF.

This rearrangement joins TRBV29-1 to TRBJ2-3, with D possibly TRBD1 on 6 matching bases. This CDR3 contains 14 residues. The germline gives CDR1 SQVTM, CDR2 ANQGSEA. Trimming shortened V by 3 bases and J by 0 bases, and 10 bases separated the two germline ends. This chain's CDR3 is CSVDLDRSTDTQYF. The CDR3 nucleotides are TGCAGCGTTGATTTGGACAGAAGCACAGATACGCAGTATTTT.

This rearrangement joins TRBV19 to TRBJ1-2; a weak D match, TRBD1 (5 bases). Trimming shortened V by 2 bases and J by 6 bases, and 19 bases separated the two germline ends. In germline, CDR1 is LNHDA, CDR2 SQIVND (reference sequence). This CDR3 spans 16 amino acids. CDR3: CASSIRFSGDPDGYTF. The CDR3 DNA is TGTGCCAGTAGTATAAGGTTTTCGGGGGATCCGGATGGCTACACCTTC.

CDR3 loop: CASSIEGAQGYYGYTF. Here the CDR3 DNA reads TGTGCCAGTAGTATAGAGGGCGCACAGGGGTACTATGGCTACACCTTC. This chain connects TRBV19 to TRBJ1-2; TRBD1 aligns across 7 bases. There are 16 residues in the CDR3. Germline loops: CDR1 LNHDA, CDR2 SQIVND (reference sequence). V was clipped by 0 bases and J by 3 bases; unmatched bases: 7.

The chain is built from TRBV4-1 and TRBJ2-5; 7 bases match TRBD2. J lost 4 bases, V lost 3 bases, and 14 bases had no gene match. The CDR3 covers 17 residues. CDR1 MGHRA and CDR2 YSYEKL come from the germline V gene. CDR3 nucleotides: TGCGCCAGCAGCCACCCCTCGAAAGGGAGGGCGAGAGAGACCCAGTACTTC. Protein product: CASSHPSKGRARETQYF.

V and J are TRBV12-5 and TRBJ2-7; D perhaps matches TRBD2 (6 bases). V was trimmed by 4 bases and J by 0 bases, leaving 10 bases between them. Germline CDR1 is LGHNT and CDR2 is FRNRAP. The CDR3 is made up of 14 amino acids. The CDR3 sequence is CASGSGRSSYEQYF. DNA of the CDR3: TGTGCTAGTGGTTCTGGGAGGAGCTCCTACGAGCAGTACTTC.

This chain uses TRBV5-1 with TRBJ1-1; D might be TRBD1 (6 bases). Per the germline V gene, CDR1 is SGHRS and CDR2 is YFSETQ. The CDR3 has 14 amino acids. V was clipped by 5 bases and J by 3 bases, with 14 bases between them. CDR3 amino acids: CASRGARGDTEAFF. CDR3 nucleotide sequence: TGCGCCAGCAGGGGCGCCAGGGGAGACACTGAAGCTTTCTTT.

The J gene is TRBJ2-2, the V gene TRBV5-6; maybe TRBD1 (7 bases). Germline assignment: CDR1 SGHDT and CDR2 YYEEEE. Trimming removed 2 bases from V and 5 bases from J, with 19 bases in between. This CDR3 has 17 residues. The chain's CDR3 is CASSLGRISGGTGELFF. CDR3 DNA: TGTGCCAGCAGCTTAGGACGGATTTCAGGGGGGACCGGGGAGCTGTTTTTT.